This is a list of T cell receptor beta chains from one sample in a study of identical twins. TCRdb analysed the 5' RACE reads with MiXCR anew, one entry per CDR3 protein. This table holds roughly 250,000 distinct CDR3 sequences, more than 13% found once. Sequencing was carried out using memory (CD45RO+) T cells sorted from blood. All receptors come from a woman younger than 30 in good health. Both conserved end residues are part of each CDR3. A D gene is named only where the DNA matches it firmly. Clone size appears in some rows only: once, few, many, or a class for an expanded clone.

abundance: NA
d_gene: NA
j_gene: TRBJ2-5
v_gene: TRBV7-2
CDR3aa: CTSARASQETQYF
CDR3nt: TGTACCAGCGCTCGGGCATCGCAAGAGACCCAGTACTTC

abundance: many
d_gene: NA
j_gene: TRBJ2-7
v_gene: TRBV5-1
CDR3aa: CASSFTGSYEQYF
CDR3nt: TGCGCCAGCAGCTTTACAGGGTCTTACGAGCAGTACTTC

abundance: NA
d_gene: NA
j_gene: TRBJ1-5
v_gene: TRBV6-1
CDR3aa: CASSPEGRNQPQHF
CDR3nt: TGTGCCAGCAGCCCTGAGGGGCGCAATCAGCCCCAGCATTTT

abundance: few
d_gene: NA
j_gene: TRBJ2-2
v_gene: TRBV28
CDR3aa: CATGGRELFF
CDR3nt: TGTGCCACCGGGGGAAGGGAGCTGTTTTTT

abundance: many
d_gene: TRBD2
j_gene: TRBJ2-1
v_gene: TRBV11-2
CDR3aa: CASTLSGGYNEQFF
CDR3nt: TGTGCCAGCACGCTTAGCGGGGGATACAATGAGCAGTTCTTC

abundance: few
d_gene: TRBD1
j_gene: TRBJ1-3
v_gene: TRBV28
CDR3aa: CASSWGTGDFGNTIYF
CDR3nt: TGTGCCAGCAGTTGGGGGACAGGGGACTTTGGAAACACCATATATTTT

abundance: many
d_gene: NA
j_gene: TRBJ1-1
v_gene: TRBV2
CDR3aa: CASSELEGQTSFF
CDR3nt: TGTGCCAGCAGTGAGTTAGAAGGGCAGACGTCTTTCTTT

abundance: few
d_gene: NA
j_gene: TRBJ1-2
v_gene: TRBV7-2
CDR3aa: CASSLKAAYGYTF
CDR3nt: TGTGCCAGCAGCTTGAAGGCTGCTTATGGCTACACCTTC

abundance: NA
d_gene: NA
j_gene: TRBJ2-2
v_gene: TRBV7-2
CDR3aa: CASSKRRSSNTGELFF
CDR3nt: TGTGCCAGCAGCAAAAGGAGGTCTTCGAACACCGGGGAGCTGTTTTTT

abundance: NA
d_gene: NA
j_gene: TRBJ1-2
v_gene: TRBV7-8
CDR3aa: CASSLDFGGRAYGYTF
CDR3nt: TGTGCCAGCAGCTTAGACTTCGGTGGGAGGGCCTATGGCTACACCTTC

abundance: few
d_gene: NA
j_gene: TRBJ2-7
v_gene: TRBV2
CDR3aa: CASNDGISYEQYF
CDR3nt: TGTGCCAGCAATGACGGGATCTCCTACGAGCAGTACTTC

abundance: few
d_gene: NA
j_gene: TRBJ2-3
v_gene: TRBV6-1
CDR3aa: CASSLRTPTSTDTQYF
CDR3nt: TGTGCCAGCAGTCTTCGGACCCCGACTAGCACAGATACGCAGTATTTT

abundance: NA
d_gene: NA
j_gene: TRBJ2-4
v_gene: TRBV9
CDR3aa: CASSGDPRDYQNIQYF
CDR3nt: TGTGCCAGCAGCGGGGACCCTAGAGATTATCAAAACATTCAGTACTTC

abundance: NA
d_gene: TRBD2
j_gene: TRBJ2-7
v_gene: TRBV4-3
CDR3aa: CASSLQRRTSGTSYEQYF
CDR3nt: TGCGCCAGCAGCCTTCAAAGAAGGACTAGCGGGACGAGTTACGAGCAGTACTTC

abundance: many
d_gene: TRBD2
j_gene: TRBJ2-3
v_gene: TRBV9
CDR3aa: CASSVTSGTDTQYF
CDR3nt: TGTGCCAGCAGCGTCACTAGCGGCACAGATACGCAGTATTTT

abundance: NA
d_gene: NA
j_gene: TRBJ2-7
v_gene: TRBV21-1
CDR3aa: CASSKVEVSYGGGQPYEQYF
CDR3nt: TGTGCCAGCAGCAAAGTGGAAGTTTCGTACGGAGGGGGACAACCTTACGAGCAGTACTTC

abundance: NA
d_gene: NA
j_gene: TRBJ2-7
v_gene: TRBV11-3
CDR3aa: CASSSAWDKRYEQYF
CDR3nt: TGTGCCAGCAGCTCTGCTTGGGACAAGCGCTACGAGCAGTACTTC

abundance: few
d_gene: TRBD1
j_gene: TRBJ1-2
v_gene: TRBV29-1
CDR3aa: CSVDRDNYGYTF
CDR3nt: TGCAGCGTCGACAGGGATAACTATGGCTACACCTTC

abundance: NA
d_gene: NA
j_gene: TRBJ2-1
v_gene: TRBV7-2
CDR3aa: CASSLDPRTGSFEQFF
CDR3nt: TGTGCCAGCAGCTTAGATCCCAGGACGGGATCATTTGAGCAGTTCTTC